This is a list of T cell receptor beta chains from one sample in a study of CD8+CD57+ T cells in acquired aplastic anemia. TCRdb reprocessed the reads via MiXCR and lists one record per CDR3 protein. Of 350,000 to 450,000 distinct CDR3 sequences in the sample, about 70% were seen once. The sample taken for sequencing was sorted CD4+, CD8+, or CD8+CD57+ T cells (not recorded which) from PBMCs. Every receptor here comes from a human donor in good health, serving as a control. Each CDR3 is given with its conserved first and last residue. D genes are given only for firm matches. Where a row states a size, it is once, few, many or the class of an expanded clone; other rows omit it.

>many|TRBJ1-1|TRBV20-1|-
TGCAGTGCTAGGGAGGGGGATCTCAACACTGAAGCTTTCTTT
CSAREGDLNTEAFF
>many|TRBJ1-5|TRBV20-1|TRBD1
TGCAGTGCTACTCATTCTACCGGGACAGGGAGGGATCAGCCCCAGCATTTT
CSATHSTGTGRDQPQHF
>many|TRBJ1-2|TRBV6-6|-
TGTGCCAGCAGTTACTCGATAGGACCAAACTATGGCTACACCTTC
CASSYSIGPNYGYTF
>-|TRBJ1-2|TRBV20-1|-
TGCGGTGCTAGTGACTGGAGGGATACTGGCTACACCTTC
CGASDWRDTGYTF
>-|TRBJ2-3|TRBV20-1|TRBD1
TGCAGTGCTGGCCGTTTAGGGACAGGGATCACAGATACGCAGTATTTT
CSAGRLGTGITDTQYF
>many|TRBJ2-1|TRBV11-2|TRBD2
TGTGCCAGCAGCTTAGCGGGGGGGGCGTCGGGGGAGCAGTTCTTC
CASSLAGGASGEQFF
>-|TRBJ1-2|TRBV7-9|TRBD1
TGTGCCAGCAGCAATCGAAACAGGGGTGACTATGGCTACACCTTC
CASSNRNRGDYGYTF
>many|TRBJ2-4|TRBV10-2|-
TGCGCCAGCAGTGAGTCAGATTTAGCCAAAAACATTCAGTACTTC
CASSESDLAKNIQYF
>many|TRBJ1-4|TRBV19|-
TGTGCCAGTAGTATCCGGAGTCAGGGGAATGAAAAACTGTTTTTT
CASSIRSQGNEKLFF
>many|TRBJ1-2|TRBV6-5|TRBD1
TGTGCCAGCAGTCCTCCTCAGGGGGGCTATGGCTACACCTTC
CASSPPQGGYGYTF
>few|TRBJ2-5|TRBV7-2|-
TGTGCCAGCAGCGGGGACTCCCAAGAGACCCAGTACTTC
CASSGDSQETQYF
>-|TRBJ1-5|TRBV19|-
TGTGCCAGTAGTGAACCCGGAGTCGACAATTTTCCCCAGCATTTT
CASSEPGVDNFPQHF
>once|TRBJ1-4|TRBV20-1|-
TGCAGTGCTTGCGAGGAGGGACATGAAAAACTGTTTTTT
CSACEEGHEKLFF
>-|TRBJ1-1|TRBV5-6|-
TGTGCCAGCAGCTTGGCGGGGTGGGACACTGAAGCTTTCTTT
CASSLAGWDTEAFF
>-|TRBJ1-2|TRBV5-4|TRBD1
TGTGCCAGCAGCGAAAAGGGACAGCCTACTAACTATGGCTACACCTTC
CASSEKGQPTNYGYTF
>-|TRBJ2-1|TRBV10-1|-
TGCGCCAGCAGTGGCTCGGACAACAATGAGCAGTTCTTC
CASSGSDNNEQFF
>many|TRBJ2-1|TRBV6-1|-
TGTGCCAGCAGTATACAGAACAATGAGCAGTTCTTC
CASSIQNNEQFF
>-|TRBJ2-6|TRBV6-5|-
TGTGCCACCAGTGATTTCCACTCTGGGGCCAACGTCCTGACTTTC
CATSDFHSGANVLTF
>few|TRBJ1-2|TRBV19|-
TGTGCCAGTAGTATAGATCCGACAGGCTATGGCTACACCTTC
CASSIDPTGYGYTF
>-|TRBJ2-1|TRBV7-2|TRBD2
TGTGCCAGCAGCTTACCCCAGCGGGGGACGGGTGAGCAGTTCTTC
CASSLPQRGTGEQFF
>many|TRBJ1-2|TRBV4-2|-
TGTGCCAGCAGCCAAATGCGGGGGCAGTACTATGGCTACACCTTC
CASSQMRGQYYGYTF
>-|TRBJ1-1|TRBV25-1|TRBD1
TGTGCCAGCAGTGGTCGGGACAGAAAAGAAGCTTTCTTT
CASSGRDRKEAFF
>-|TRBJ2-5|TRBV5-1|-
TGCGCCAGCAGCTGGAATAGAGGGGGGCTCCAGTACTTC
CASSWNRGGLQYF
>-|TRBJ2-1|TRBV9|TRBD2
TGTGCCAGCAGCGCAGGGACTAGCGGGAAAAATGAGCAGTTCTTC
CASSAGTSGKNEQFF
>-|TRBJ2-3|TRBV11-2|-
TGTGCCAGCAGCGCCGGGGATGTGAAGTATTTT
CASSAGDVKYF
>-|TRBJ1-1|TRBV10-2|-
TGCGCCAGCAGTGAGTCTTACGGGACTAGAGATGAAGCTTTCTTT
CASSESYGTRDEAFF
>many|TRBJ2-1|TRBV2|-
TGTGCCAGCAGCATGAGACTGGGGTCGGGGGAGCAGTTCTTC
CASSMRLGSGEQFF
>-|TRBJ2-7|TRBV7-3|TRBD1
TGTGCCAGCAGCTTTGCTACAGGGGGTAGCGGCTGCGCACAGTACTTC
CASSFATGGSGCAQYF
>-|TRBJ2-2|TRBV11-2|-
TGTGCCAGCAGCCCGCCCGGAGGGAACACCGGGGAGCTGTTTTTT
CASSPPGGNTGELFF
>many|TRBJ1-4|TRBV5-5|TRBD1
TGTGCCAGCAGCTCGGGACAGGGGTCTAATGAAAAACTGTTTTTT
CASSSGQGSNEKLFF
>-|TRBJ1-6|TRBV5-1|-
TGTGCCAGCAGCCCACCTGAGACTTGCGGTTCACCCCTCCACTTT
CASSPPETCGSPLHF
>-|TRBJ2-7|TRBV20-1|TRBD1
TGCAGTGCCATCCGGGACAGGGTGAACAGGAGTGACGAGCAGTACTTC
CSAIRDRVNRSDEQYF
>-|TRBJ2-4|TRBV20-1|-
TGCAGTGCTAGCCCGAGACAGTCCGTAGCCAAAAACATTCAGTACTTC
CSASPRQSVAKNIQYF
>-|TRBJ2-2|TRBV19|TRBD1
TGTGCCAGTACTCGACGGACAGGGCCGAACACCGGGGAGCTGTTTTTT
CASTRRTGPNTGELFF
>many|TRBJ1-2|TRBV20-1|-
TGCAGTGCTAGAAGAGACCACGTAGGCCAGCGGGGCTACACCTTC
CSARRDHVGQRGYTF
>many|TRBJ1-2|TRBV27|-
TGTGCCAGCAGGGTAAAAGGGGCGACCAGCTTCAACTATGGCTACACCTTC
CASRVKGATSFNYGYTF
>-|TRBJ2-7|TRBV7-2|TRBD2
TGTGCCAGCAGCTCGGGGAGGGGCGAGCAGTACTTC
CASSSGRGEQYF
>-|TRBJ2-1|TRBV4-2|-
TGTGCCAGCAGCTTAGGGGACCACAATGAGCAGTTCTTC
CASSLGDHNEQFF
>many|TRBJ1-1|TRBV20-1|TRBD1
TGCAGTGCTAGTTCGACAGGGGTCATGAACACTGAAGCTTTCTTT
CSASSTGVMNTEAFF
>-|TRBJ2-5|TRBV5-4|-
TGTGCCAGCAGCCGCGGGGTACTCCAAGAGACCCAGTACTTC
CASSRGVLQETQYF
>-|TRBJ1-2|TRBV29-1|-
TGCAGCGCCCCCGGAGTGGGCAGGGAAGGAGGCTACACCTTC
CSAPGVGREGGYTF
>many|TRBJ2-5|TRBV5-1|-
TGCGCCAGCAGCAAGAGGGGGGGACAGTCCGGAGAGACCCAGTACTTC
CASSKRGGQSGETQYF
>-|TRBJ2-2|TRBV28|TRBD2
TGTGCCAGCAGTTGGGGTGGCTCGGGGGGGCCCGGGGAGCTGTTTTTT
CASSWGGSGGPGELFF
>-|TRBJ1-1|TRBV29-1|TRBD1
TGCAGCGTTGTTCGGGACAGGGGAAGCACTGAAGCTTTCTTT
CSVVRDRGSTEAFF
>-|TRBJ1-4|TRBV5-6|TRBD1
TGTGCCAGCAGCTTGGTCGGCCAGGGGGACGAAAAACTGTTTTTT
CASSLVGQGDEKLFF
>-|TRBJ2-6|TRBV7-2|-
TGTGCCAGCAGCGCCGACAGGGACTGGGCCAACGTCCTGACTTTC
CASSADRDWANVLTF
>-|TRBJ2-1|TRBV7-1|TRBD2
TGTGCCAGCAGCTCGGGTACTAGCGGGGGGGGCGCCTACAATGAGCAGTTCTTC
CASSSGTSGGGAYNEQFF
>-|TRBJ2-1|TRBV20-1|-
TGCAGCGCTAGAGGCCAGACAGGCAAGAAGCAGTTCTTC
CSARGQTGKKQFF
>many|TRBJ2-5|TRBV6-5|TRBD1
TGTGCCAGCAGTTACTTAACAGGGGATGGCGAGACCCAGTACTTC
CASSYLTGDGETQYF
>-|TRBJ2-3|TRBV24-1|TRBD2
TGTGCCACCAGTGATCCAGGACTAGCGGGAGGCCCAGGGTCGGATACGCAGTATTTT
CATSDPGLAGGPGSDTQYF
>-|TRBJ1-2|TRBV5-1|TRBD1
TGCGCCAGCAGCTTGTCCGGGACAGGGGGCCGGTATGGCTACACCTTC
CASSLSGTGGRYGYTF
>once|TRBJ2-5|TRBV7-9|TRBD2
TGTGCCAGCAGCAGGTCCGGGGGGGGAGGGGAGACCCAGTACTTC
CASSRSGGGGETQYF